This TCR beta chain was captured by sequencing in a study of T cell changes during pregnancy in multiple sclerosis. Between the trimmed V and J ends, which lost 3 bases and 3 bases, there was a span of 12 bases. CDR1 and CDR2 from the germline V gene are LNHDA and SQIVND (reference sequence). The CDR3 runs 15 residues. Produced via immunoSEQ multiplex PCR; TCRdb's table is partial and in-frame only. The table has over 50,000 clones, over 80% seen once. The V and J genes are TRBV19 and TRBJ2-4; possibly TRBD1 for D (5 bases). The TCR was taken from a female donor in good health, enrolled as a control in a pregnancy study. The sequences come from peripheral blood, collected in the first trimester of pregnancy. The CDR3 protein is CASSMGRDSKNIQYF. In DNA, the CDR3 is TGTGCCAGTAGTATGGGCAGGGATAGCAAAAACATTCAGTACTTC.